Listed below are T cell receptor beta chains from one sample, sequenced in a study of blood T cells in healthy people across ages. TCRdb re-derived calls from the 5' RACE reads in MiXCR, one entry per CDR3 protein. The data hold roughly 1.7 million distinct CDR3 sequences, with about 35% observed a single time. The sample comprised blood. The receptors come from a woman in her 30s in good health. CDR3s include the opening cysteine and the closing phenylalanine or tryptophan. The order of the fields is D gene, V gene, J gene, CDR3 length, clone size, CDR3 DNA, CDR3 protein. A D gene is named only where the DNA matches it firmly. The listing skips clone size in some rows; elsewhere it reads once, few, many or a size class.

d_call: NA; v_call: TRBV3-1; j_call: TRBJ2-5; cdr3_length: 14; clone_size: NA; cdr3_nt: TGTGCCAGCAGCCTCGGACCAAAACAAGAGACCCAGTACTTC; cdr3_aa: CASSLGPKQETQYF
d_call: NA; v_call: TRBV7-3; j_call: TRBJ2-1; cdr3_length: 14; clone_size: NA; cdr3_nt: TGTGCCAGCAGCTTGGATCCACCCTACAATGAGCAGTTCTTC; cdr3_aa: CASSLDPPYNEQFF
d_call: TRBD1; v_call: TRBV4-2; j_call: TRBJ1-1; cdr3_length: 15; clone_size: NA; cdr3_nt: TGTGCCAGCAGCCAACTCTCAGGGGGCGGCACTGAAGCTTTCTTT; cdr3_aa: CASSQLSGGGTEAFF
d_call: TRBD2; v_call: TRBV6-6; j_call: TRBJ2-5; cdr3_length: 16; clone_size: few; cdr3_nt: TGTGCCAGCAGTTACCTGGGACTAGCGGGGAGGGAGACCCAGTACTTC; cdr3_aa: CASSYLGLAGRETQYF
d_call: NA; v_call: TRBV20-1; j_call: TRBJ2-7; cdr3_length: 14; clone_size: NA; cdr3_nt: TGCAGTGCTAGGTTGTGGACAGTTTCCTACGAGCAGTACTTC; cdr3_aa: CSARLWTVSYEQYF
d_call: NA; v_call: TRBV2; j_call: TRBJ2-7; cdr3_length: 15; clone_size: NA; cdr3_nt: TGTGCCAGCAGTGAAAAGTGGACTTCCTACAATGAGCAGTACTTC; cdr3_aa: CASSEKWTSYNEQYF
d_call: NA; v_call: TRBV7-2; j_call: TRBJ2-2; cdr3_length: 14; clone_size: NA; cdr3_nt: TGTGCCAGCAGCGTAGGGTCCAACACCGGGGAGCTGTTTTTT; cdr3_aa: CASSVGSNTGELFF
d_call: NA; v_call: TRBV27; j_call: TRBJ1-2; cdr3_length: 17; clone_size: few; cdr3_nt: TGTGCCAGCAGTTTCTTACGGGGGCTACGGGGCAACTATGGCTACACCTTC; cdr3_aa: CASSFLRGLRGNYGYTF
d_call: TRBD2; v_call: TRBV4-1; j_call: TRBJ2-1; cdr3_length: 16; clone_size: NA; cdr3_nt: TGCGCCAGCAGCCGCGGGGGACTAGCGGGAACCTATGAGCAGTTCTTC; cdr3_aa: CASSRGGLAGTYEQFF
d_call: TRBD1; v_call: TRBV6-2/TRBV6-3; j_call: TRBJ1-6; cdr3_length: 15; clone_size: NA; cdr3_nt: TGTGCCAGCAGTCAAGCACAGGGGGCTAGTTCACCCCTCCACTTT; cdr3_aa: CASSQAQGASSPLHF
d_call: TRBD1; v_call: TRBV27; j_call: TRBJ1-2; cdr3_length: 15; clone_size: few; cdr3_nt: TGTGCCAGCAGTTTTACAGGGGGCCGGGGCTATGGCTACACCTTC; cdr3_aa: CASSFTGGRGYGYTF
d_call: TRBD2; v_call: TRBV6-6; j_call: TRBJ2-5; cdr3_length: 15; clone_size: NA; cdr3_nt: TGTGCCACTGGACTAGCGGGGACTACGGCGGAGACCCAGTACTTC; cdr3_aa: CATGLAGTTAETQYF
d_call: TRBD2; v_call: TRBV12-3/TRBV12-4; j_call: TRBJ2-1; cdr3_length: 16; clone_size: NA; cdr3_nt: TGTGCTTCCCACCTCCTAAGCGGGGGGTTCAACAATGAGCAGTTCTTC; cdr3_aa: CASHLLSGGFNNEQFF
d_call: TRBD2; v_call: TRBV27; j_call: TRBJ2-7; cdr3_length: 16; clone_size: NA; cdr3_nt: TGTGCCAGCAGCACCACGGGACTAGCGGGAAGAGGCGAGCAGTACTTC; cdr3_aa: CASSTTGLAGRGEQYF
d_call: TRBD1; v_call: TRBV5-1; j_call: TRBJ2-2; cdr3_length: 14; clone_size: NA; cdr3_nt: TGCGCCAGCAGCCCGGACAGGGGCACCGGGGAGCTGTTTTTT; cdr3_aa: CASSPDRGTGELFF
d_call: TRBD1; v_call: TRBV7-3; j_call: TRBJ2-7; cdr3_length: 14; clone_size: many; cdr3_nt: TGTGCCAGCAGCAACGGACAGGGGCATGACGAGCAGTACTTC; cdr3_aa: CASSNGQGHDEQYF
d_call: TRBD2; v_call: TRBV6-5; j_call: TRBJ2-7; cdr3_length: 15; clone_size: few; cdr3_nt: TGTGCCAGCAGAAGATCCGGGACTAGCAACCACGAGCAGTACTTC; cdr3_aa: CASRRSGTSNHEQYF
d_call: NA; v_call: TRBV6-5; j_call: TRBJ2-2; cdr3_length: 13; clone_size: NA; cdr3_nt: TGTGCCAGCAGCAGGGTATATACCGGGGAGCTGTTTTTT; cdr3_aa: CASSRVYTGELFF
d_call: TRBD2; v_call: TRBV5-1; j_call: TRBJ2-7; cdr3_length: 16; clone_size: NA; cdr3_nt: TGCGCCAGCAGCTTGGGAGGGTCTAGCGGAACCTACGAGCAGTACTTC; cdr3_aa: CASSLGGSSGTYEQYF
d_call: NA; v_call: TRBV3-1; j_call: TRBJ1-2; cdr3_length: 15; clone_size: NA; cdr3_nt: TGTGCCAGCAGCCAAGATATTTCAGGGTACGGTGGCTACACCTTC; cdr3_aa: CASSQDISGYGGYTF
d_call: TRBD1; v_call: TRBV29-1; j_call: TRBJ1-1; cdr3_length: 14; clone_size: NA; cdr3_nt: TGCAGCGTCGCCCGGGACAGGGATTACACTGAAGCTTTCTTT; cdr3_aa: CSVARDRDYTEAFF
d_call: NA; v_call: TRBV4-1; j_call: TRBJ2-4; cdr3_length: 14; clone_size: many; cdr3_nt: TGCGCCAGCAGCCAAGAGTCGCCCCGACTCCAGCAGTACTTC; cdr3_aa: CASSQESPRLQQYF
d_call: NA; v_call: TRBV6-6; j_call: TRBJ2-6; cdr3_length: 15; clone_size: few; cdr3_nt: TGTGCCAGCAGTTACGACGGTGTTGGGGCCAACGTCCTGACTTTC; cdr3_aa: CASSYDGVGANVLTF
d_call: TRBD1; v_call: TRBV20-1; j_call: TRBJ2-3; cdr3_length: 15; clone_size: few; cdr3_nt: TGCAGTGCAACACCGGGACAGGGGGTTTGGGATACGCAGTATTTT; cdr3_aa: CSATPGQGVWDTQYF
d_call: NA; v_call: TRBV12-3/TRBV12-4; j_call: TRBJ1-2; cdr3_length: 13; clone_size: few; cdr3_nt: TGTGCCAGCAGTGGGGGGCGGTTCGATGGCTACACCTTC; cdr3_aa: CASSGGRFDGYTF
d_call: NA; v_call: TRBV20-1; j_call: TRBJ2-3; cdr3_length: 15; clone_size: NA; cdr3_nt: TGCAGTGCTGGACCCTTTGGGGAGTGGCCAGATATGCAGTATTTT; cdr3_aa: CSAGPFGEWPDMQYF
d_call: NA; v_call: TRBV2; j_call: TRBJ1-1; cdr3_length: 11; clone_size: few; cdr3_nt: TGTGCCAGCGGACGGGGTAATGAAGCTTTCTTT; cdr3_aa: CASGRGNEAFF
d_call: TRBD2; v_call: TRBV9; j_call: TRBJ2-5; cdr3_length: 16; clone_size: few; cdr3_nt: TGTGCCAGCAGCCCTCGGATAGCGGGACCACAAGAGACCCAGTACTTC; cdr3_aa: CASSPRIAGPQETQYF
d_call: NA; v_call: TRBV5-1; j_call: TRBJ2-3; cdr3_length: 15; clone_size: many; cdr3_nt: TGCGCCAGCAGCTTGGAACTAGCAGACACAGATACGCAGTATTTT; cdr3_aa: CASSLELADTDTQYF
d_call: NA; v_call: TRBV6-5; j_call: TRBJ2-3; cdr3_length: 16; clone_size: few; cdr3_nt: TGTGCCAGCAGTCCAACTACCCGGGCGAACACAGATACGCAGTATTTT; cdr3_aa: CASSPTTRANTDTQYF
d_call: TRBD2; v_call: TRBV20-1; j_call: TRBJ2-7; cdr3_length: 15; clone_size: few; cdr3_nt: TGCAGTGCTAGAGATATGAGCGGGGGCTACTACGAGCAGTACTTC; cdr3_aa: CSARDMSGGYYEQYF
d_call: TRBD2; v_call: TRBV7-2; j_call: TRBJ2-1; cdr3_length: 15; clone_size: NA; cdr3_nt: TGTGCCAGCAGCCAACTAGCGGGGGGGCCCTATGAGCAGTTCTTC; cdr3_aa: CASSQLAGGPYEQFF
d_call: TRBD1; v_call: TRBV7-2; j_call: TRBJ1-1; cdr3_length: 13; clone_size: few; cdr3_nt: TGTGCCAGCAGCCAAACAGGGGCAGGTGAAGCTTTCTTT; cdr3_aa: CASSQTGAGEAFF
d_call: NA; v_call: TRBV9; j_call: TRBJ1-1; cdr3_length: 14; clone_size: NA; cdr3_nt: TGTGCCAGCAGTAGAAGGGACACCAACACTGAAGCTTTCTTT; cdr3_aa: CASSRRDTNTEAFF
d_call: TRBD2; v_call: TRBV6-5; j_call: TRBJ2-3; cdr3_length: 14; clone_size: NA; cdr3_nt: TGTGCCAGCACCCGGGAGGGGAGCACAGATACGCAGTATTTT; cdr3_aa: CASTREGSTDTQYF
d_call: NA; v_call: TRBV10-3; j_call: TRBJ1-2; cdr3_length: 16; clone_size: NA; cdr3_nt: TGTGCCATCAGTGAGTCTGAGCTAAACCCTAACTATGGCTACACCTTC; cdr3_aa: CAISESELNPNYGYTF
d_call: NA; v_call: TRBV5-6; j_call: TRBJ2-3; cdr3_length: 16; clone_size: NA; cdr3_nt: TGTGCCAGCAGCTCAAACCCGGGGGATAGCACAGATACGCAGTATTTT; cdr3_aa: CASSSNPGDSTDTQYF
d_call: NA; v_call: TRBV21-1; j_call: TRBJ1-1; cdr3_length: 14; clone_size: NA; cdr3_nt: TGTGCCAGAGACCACAGGGTGGCGAGGACTGAAGCTTTCTTT; cdr3_aa: CARDHRVARTEAFF
d_call: NA; v_call: TRBV20-1; j_call: TRBJ2-3; cdr3_length: 14; clone_size: many; cdr3_nt: TGCAGTGCTTCAGAAGGGGGGAGCACAGATACGCAGTATTTT; cdr3_aa: CSASEGGSTDTQYF
d_call: TRBD1; v_call: TRBV20-1; j_call: TRBJ1-5; cdr3_length: 16; clone_size: NA; cdr3_nt: TGCAGTGCTAGAGCACTTCAGGGGGCTGGGAATCAGCCCCAGCATTTT; cdr3_aa: CSARALQGAGNQPQHF
d_call: TRBD1; v_call: TRBV20-1; j_call: TRBJ2-1; cdr3_length: 19; clone_size: NA; cdr3_nt: TGCAGTGCTAGGGGGGTGCTCTTGCAGGGGGCTTCTTCCTACAATGAGCAGTTCTTC; cdr3_aa: CSARGVLLQGASSYNEQFF
d_call: TRBD1; v_call: TRBV11-2; j_call: TRBJ2-7; cdr3_length: 15; clone_size: NA; cdr3_nt: TGTGCCAGCATTCCTCAAGGGACAGGGGTGGACGAGCAGTACTTC; cdr3_aa: CASIPQGTGVDEQYF
d_call: NA; v_call: TRBV11-2; j_call: TRBJ1-1; cdr3_length: 15; clone_size: NA; cdr3_nt: TGTGCCAGCAGCTTAGCCTCCCCGCGGGGCACTGAAGCTTTCTTT; cdr3_aa: CASSLASPRGTEAFF
d_call: TRBD2; v_call: TRBV5-1; j_call: TRBJ2-7; cdr3_length: 16; clone_size: NA; cdr3_nt: TGCGCCAGCAGCTGGGCCCCGGGTCGGGGGGCCTACGAGCAGTACTTC; cdr3_aa: CASSWAPGRGAYEQYF
d_call: NA; v_call: TRBV5-5; j_call: TRBJ2-5; cdr3_length: 15; clone_size: NA; cdr3_nt: TGTGCCGGCAGCTTGTCGGGACGGCCACAAGAGACCCAGTACTTC; cdr3_aa: CAGSLSGRPQETQYF
d_call: TRBD1; v_call: TRBV11-2; j_call: TRBJ2-1; cdr3_length: 14; clone_size: few; cdr3_nt: TGTGCCAGCAGCATGGACAGGGTCGGAAATGAGCAGTTCTTC; cdr3_aa: CASSMDRVGNEQFF
d_call: TRBD2; v_call: TRBV20-1; j_call: TRBJ2-7; cdr3_length: 14; clone_size: NA; cdr3_nt: TGCAGTGCTAGAGATGGGGGACTAGTCTACGAGCAGTACTTC; cdr3_aa: CSARDGGLVYEQYF
d_call: NA; v_call: TRBV5-1; j_call: TRBJ2-7; cdr3_length: 13; clone_size: NA; cdr3_nt: TGCGCCAGTGCTAGAGACAGGACCTACGAGCAGTACTTC; cdr3_aa: CASARDRTYEQYF
d_call: NA; v_call: TRBV10-3; j_call: TRBJ2-5; cdr3_length: 15; clone_size: many; cdr3_nt: TGTGCCATCAGTGAGTCGGGGGGATGGCAAGAGACCCAGTACTTC; cdr3_aa: CAISESGGWQETQYF
d_call: TRBD2; v_call: TRBV29-1; j_call: TRBJ2-7; cdr3_length: 12; clone_size: NA; cdr3_nt: TGCAGCGTTCCCGGGACTAGCACAGAGCAGTACTTC; cdr3_aa: CSVPGTSTEQYF
d_call: NA; v_call: TRBV20-1; j_call: TRBJ2-7; cdr3_length: 13; clone_size: NA; cdr3_nt: TGCAGTGCTCTTGACGAGATCTTATACGAGCAGTACTTC; cdr3_aa: CSALDEILYEQYF
d_call: TRBD1; v_call: TRBV14; j_call: TRBJ2-7; cdr3_length: 13; clone_size: few; cdr3_nt: TGTGCCAGGGCTCGGGACAGGTCCTACGAGCAGTACTTC; cdr3_aa: CARARDRSYEQYF
d_call: NA; v_call: TRBV4-1; j_call: TRBJ1-1; cdr3_length: 15; clone_size: NA; cdr3_nt: TGCGCCAGCAGCCAAGATAGCTGGGGGGACACTGAAGCTTTCTTT; cdr3_aa: CASSQDSWGDTEAFF
d_call: NA; v_call: TRBV10-3; j_call: TRBJ2-4; cdr3_length: 13; clone_size: few; cdr3_nt: TGTGCCATCAGTGAGTCAGGGGGGGGCATTCAGTACTTC; cdr3_aa: CAISESGGGIQYF
d_call: TRBD1; v_call: TRBV5-1; j_call: TRBJ2-5; cdr3_length: 14; clone_size: many; cdr3_nt: TGCGCCAGCAGCTCAGACAGGGCCACGGAGACCCAGTACTTC; cdr3_aa: CASSSDRATETQYF